This TCR beta chain was found in a study of T cells in Graves' hyperthyroidism and ophthalmopathy. The germline V gene has CDR1 SGHNT and CDR2 YENEEA. The germline V and J ends were trimmed by 0 bases and 4 bases, with 7 bases remaining between them. CDR3 length: 14 residues. Patients were excluded because of uncontrolled infection, other autoimmune disease, pregnancy or lactation. Diagnosis relied on clinical symptoms, serum thyroxine and TRAb, thyroid ultrasound and orbital computed tomography. RNA transcripts provided the source from which TCR beta CDR3 regions were amplified. A set of HTBI primers served as the primers for a first-round RT-PCR of the TCR CDR3. TCRdb redid the calling of the multiplex PCR reads with MiXCR, one entry per CDR3 protein. The sample contains 150,000 or so distinct CDR3 sequences, approximately 20% of which appear only once.

The sample consisted of blood. This rearrangement joins TRBV11-3 to TRBJ2-1; TRBD2 is a possible D gene (6 bases). This clonotype was sampled from a woman in her forties or fifties with Graves' hyperthyroidism that later progressed to Graves' ophthalmopathy. CDR3 loop: CASSLEEGYNEQFF. CDR3 DNA: TGTGCCAGCAGCTTAGAGGAGGGGTACAATGAGCAGTTCTTC.